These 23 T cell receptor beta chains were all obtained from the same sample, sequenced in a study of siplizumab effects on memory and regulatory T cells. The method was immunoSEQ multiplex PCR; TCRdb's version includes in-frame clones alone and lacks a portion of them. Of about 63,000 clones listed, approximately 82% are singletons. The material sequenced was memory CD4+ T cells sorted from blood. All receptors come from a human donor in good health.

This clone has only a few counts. CDR3 coding DNA: TGCGCCAGCAGCTTCAAGACAAGTACTAGCACAGATACGCAGTATTTT. This encodes CASSFKTSTSTDTQYF. This sequence joins TRBV5-1 and TRBJ2-3; D is undetermined. Germline loops: CDR1 SGHRS, CDR2 YFSETQ. CDR3 length: 16 amino acids. The V and J ends lost 2 bases and 0 bases respectively, with 13 bases between them.

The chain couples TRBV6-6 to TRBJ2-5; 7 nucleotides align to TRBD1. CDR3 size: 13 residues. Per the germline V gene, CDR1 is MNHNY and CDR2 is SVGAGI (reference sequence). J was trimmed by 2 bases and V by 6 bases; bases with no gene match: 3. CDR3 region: CASSRDRQETQYF. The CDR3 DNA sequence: TGTGCCAGCAGCCGGGACAGACAAGAGACCCAGTACTTC.

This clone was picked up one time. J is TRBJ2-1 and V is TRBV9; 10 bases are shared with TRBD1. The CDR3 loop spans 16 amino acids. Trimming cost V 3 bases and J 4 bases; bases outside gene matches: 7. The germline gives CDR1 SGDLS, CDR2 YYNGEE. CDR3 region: CASSARQGASYNEQFF. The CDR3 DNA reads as TGTGCCAGCAGCGCCCGACAGGGGGCGTCATACAATGAGCAGTTCTTC.

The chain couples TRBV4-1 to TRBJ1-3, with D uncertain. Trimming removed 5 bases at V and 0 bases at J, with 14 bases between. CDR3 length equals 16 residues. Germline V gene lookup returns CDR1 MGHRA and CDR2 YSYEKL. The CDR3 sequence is CASSGDGFFSGNTIYF. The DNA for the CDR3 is TGCGCCAGCAGCGGCGATGGGTTCTTCTCTGGAAACACCATATATTTT.

As DNA, the CDR3 is TGCGCCAGCAGCCCCCAGGGGGGGAATTCACCCCTCCACTTT. Translating it yields CASSPQGGNSPLHF. The chain employs TRBV5-1 and TRBJ1-6, with 7 bases that match TRBD1. This CDR3 comprises 14 residues. The V gene's germline CDR1 is SGHRS and CDR2 YFSETQ. J lost 7 bases, V lost 4 bases, and 5 bases had no gene match.

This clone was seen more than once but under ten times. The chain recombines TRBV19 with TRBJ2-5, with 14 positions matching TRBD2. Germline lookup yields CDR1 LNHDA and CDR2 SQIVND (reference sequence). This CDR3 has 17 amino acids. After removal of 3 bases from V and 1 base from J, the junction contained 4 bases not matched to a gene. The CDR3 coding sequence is TGTGCCAGTAGTATCACGACTAGCGGGAGGGTCCAAGAGACCCAGTACTTC. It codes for CASSITTSGRVQETQYF.

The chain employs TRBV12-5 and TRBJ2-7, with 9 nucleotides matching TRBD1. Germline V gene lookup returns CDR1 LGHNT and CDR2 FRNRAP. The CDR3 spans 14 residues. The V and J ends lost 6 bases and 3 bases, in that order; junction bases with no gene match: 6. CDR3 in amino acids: CASGPGQGHYEQYF. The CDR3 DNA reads TGTGCTAGTGGGCCGGGACAGGGACACTACGAGCAGTACTTC.

The DNA of the CDR3 is TGTGCCAGCAGCGAACAGGGTTGGGATTCACCCCTCCACTTT. This sequence encodes CASSEQGWDSPLHF. This chain joins TRBV13 and TRBJ1-6, with D perhaps TRBD1 (6 bases). This CDR3 contains 14 residues. The germline V gene has CDR1 PRHDT and CDR2 FYEKMQ (reference sequence). Trimming took 5 bases from V and 8 from J, leaving 13 bases between them.

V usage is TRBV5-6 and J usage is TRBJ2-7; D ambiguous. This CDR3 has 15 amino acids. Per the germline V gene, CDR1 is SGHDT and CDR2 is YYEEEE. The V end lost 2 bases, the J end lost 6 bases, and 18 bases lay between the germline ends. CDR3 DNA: TGTGCCAGCAGCTTTACGGTTTCTCGACCGGGCGAGCAGTACTTC. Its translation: CASSFTVSRPGEQYF.

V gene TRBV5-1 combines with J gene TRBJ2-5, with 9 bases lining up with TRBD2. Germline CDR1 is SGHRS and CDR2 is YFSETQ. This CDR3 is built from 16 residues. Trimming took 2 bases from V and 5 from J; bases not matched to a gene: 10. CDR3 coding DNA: TGCGCCAGCAGCTTTGGGCTAGCGGGGTCCGGGGAGACCCAGTACTTC. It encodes CASSFGLAGSGETQYF.

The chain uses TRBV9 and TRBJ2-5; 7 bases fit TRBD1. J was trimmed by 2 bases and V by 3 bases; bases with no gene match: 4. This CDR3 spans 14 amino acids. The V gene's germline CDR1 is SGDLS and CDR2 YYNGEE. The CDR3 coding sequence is TGTGCCAGCAGCGCGAGACAGGGACAAGAGACCCAGTACTTC. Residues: CASSARQGQETQYF.

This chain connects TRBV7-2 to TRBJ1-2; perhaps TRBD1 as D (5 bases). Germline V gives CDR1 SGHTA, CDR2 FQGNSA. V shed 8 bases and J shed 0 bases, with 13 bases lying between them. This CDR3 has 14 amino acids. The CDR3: CASRRAGPNYGYTF. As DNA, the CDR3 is TGTGCCAGCCGAAGGGCAGGGCCTAACTATGGCTACACCTTC.

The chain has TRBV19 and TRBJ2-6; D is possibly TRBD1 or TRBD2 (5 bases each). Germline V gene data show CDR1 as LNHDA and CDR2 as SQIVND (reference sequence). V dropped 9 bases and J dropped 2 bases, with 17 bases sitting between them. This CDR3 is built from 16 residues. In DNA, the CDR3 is TGTGCCAGCGGGTCCCCCGGGGCAACTGGGGCCAACGTCCTGACTTTC. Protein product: CASGSPGATGANVLTF. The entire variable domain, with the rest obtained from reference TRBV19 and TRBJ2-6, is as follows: DGGITQSPKYLFRKEGQNVTLSCEQNLNHDAMYWYRQDPGQGLRLIYYSQIVNDFQKGDIAEGYSVSREKKESFPLTVTSAQKNPTAFYLCASGSPGATGANVLTFGAGSRLTVL.

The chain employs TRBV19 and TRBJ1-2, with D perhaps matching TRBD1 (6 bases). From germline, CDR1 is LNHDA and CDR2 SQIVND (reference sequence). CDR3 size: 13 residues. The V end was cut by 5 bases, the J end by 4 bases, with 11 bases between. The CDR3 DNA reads TGTGCCAGTAGTGGACAGACTATCTATGGCTACACCTTC. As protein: CASSGQTIYGYTF.

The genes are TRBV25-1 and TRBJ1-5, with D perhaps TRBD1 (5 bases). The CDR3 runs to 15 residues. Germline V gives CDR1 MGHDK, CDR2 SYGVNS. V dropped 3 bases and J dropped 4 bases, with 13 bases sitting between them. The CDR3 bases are TGTGCCAGCAGTGATCCGGGACGGGAAAATCAGCCCCAGCATTTT. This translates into CASSDPGRENQPQHF.

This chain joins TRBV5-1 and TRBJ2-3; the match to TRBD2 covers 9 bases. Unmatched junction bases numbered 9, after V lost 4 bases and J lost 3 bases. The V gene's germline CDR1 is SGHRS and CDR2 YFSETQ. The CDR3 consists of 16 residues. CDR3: CASSPFSGSWTDTQYF. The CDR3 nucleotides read TGCGCCAGCAGCCCCTTTAGCGGGAGTTGGACAGATACGCAGTATTTT.

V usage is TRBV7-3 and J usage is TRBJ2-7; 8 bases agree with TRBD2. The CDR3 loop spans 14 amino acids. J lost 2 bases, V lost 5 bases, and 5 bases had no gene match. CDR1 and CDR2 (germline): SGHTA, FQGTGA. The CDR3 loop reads CASSVSGGTYEQYF. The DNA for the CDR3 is TGTGCCAGCAGCGTAAGCGGGGGCACCTACGAGCAGTACTTC.

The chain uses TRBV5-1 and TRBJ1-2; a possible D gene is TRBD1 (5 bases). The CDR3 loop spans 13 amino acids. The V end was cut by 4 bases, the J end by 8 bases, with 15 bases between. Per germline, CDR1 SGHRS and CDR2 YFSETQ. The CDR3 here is CASSPGTDLGYTF. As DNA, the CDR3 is TGCGCCAGCAGCCCCGGGACGGATCTCGGCTACACCTTC.

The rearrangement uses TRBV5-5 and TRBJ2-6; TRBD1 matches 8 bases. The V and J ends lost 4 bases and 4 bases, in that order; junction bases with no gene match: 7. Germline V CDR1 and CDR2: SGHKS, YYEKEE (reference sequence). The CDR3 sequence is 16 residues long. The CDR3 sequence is CASSPRGLYGANVLTF. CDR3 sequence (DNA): TGTGCCAGCAGCCCCAGGGGGCTGTACGGGGCCAACGTCCTGACTTTC.

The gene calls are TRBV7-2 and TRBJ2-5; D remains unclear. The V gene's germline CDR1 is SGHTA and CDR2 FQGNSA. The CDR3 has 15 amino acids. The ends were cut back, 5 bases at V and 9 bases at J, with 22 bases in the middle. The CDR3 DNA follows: TGTGCCAGCAGCCATCCTGCCGAAGCCAAGAGATCCCAGTACTTC. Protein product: CASSHPAEAKRSQYF.

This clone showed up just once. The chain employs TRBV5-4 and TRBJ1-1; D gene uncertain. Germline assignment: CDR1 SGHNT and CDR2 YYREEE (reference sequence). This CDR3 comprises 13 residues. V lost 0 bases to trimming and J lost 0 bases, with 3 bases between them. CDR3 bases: TGTGCCAGCAGCTTGGTTTTGAACACTGAAGCTTTCTTT. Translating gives CASSLVLNTEAFF.

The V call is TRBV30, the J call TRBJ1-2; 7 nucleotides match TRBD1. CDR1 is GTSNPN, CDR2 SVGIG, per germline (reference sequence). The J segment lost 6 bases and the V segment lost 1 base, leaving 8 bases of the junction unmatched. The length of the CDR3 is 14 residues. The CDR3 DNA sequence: TGTGCCTGGAGTGGCAGGGGGGAAGGGAATGGCTACACCTTC. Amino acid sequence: CAWSGRGEGNGYTF.

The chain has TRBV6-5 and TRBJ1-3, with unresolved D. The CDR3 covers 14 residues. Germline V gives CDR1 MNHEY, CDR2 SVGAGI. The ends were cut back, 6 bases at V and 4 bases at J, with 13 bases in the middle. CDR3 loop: CASSPGSLGNTIYF. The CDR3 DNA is TGTGCCAGCAGCCCCGGGAGCCTCGGAAACACCATATATTTT.